What follows describes a single T cell receptor beta chain. This entry belongs to a study of CD8 T cells in Susac syndrome. TEMRA cells were FACS-enriched, unlike CD8+ and CD4+ T cells, which were negatively isolated. An amount of RNA that ranged from roughly 0.5 to 1 ug was reverse transcribed with random hexamers. The amplification used immunoSEQ multiplex PCR on TCR beta CDR3; it spanned 54 Vbeta and 13 Jbeta. TCRdb re-analysed the immunoSEQ multiplex PCR reads in MiXCR, keeping a single row per CDR3 protein. The sample consists of 150,000 to 200,000 distinct CDR3 sequences, about 95% of them appearing once. This CDR3 region has 12 residues. The V end lost 8 bases, the J end lost 7 bases, and 14 bases lay between the germline ends.

The clonotype comes from a human donor in good health. The specimen was CD4+ T cells from PBMCs. This chain connects TRBV12-3 or TRBV12-4 to TRBJ1-2; D remains unclear. The DNA for the CDR3 is TGTGCCAGCGGCGCAGGCCCCCGTGGCTACACCTTC. Protein product: CASGAGPRGYTF.